These 4 T cell receptor beta chains originate from one sample sequenced in a study of T cells after yellow fever vaccination. TCRdb re-derived calls from the 5' RACE reads in MiXCR, one entry per CDR3 protein. The top ten clones hold approximately 25% of a sample with tens of thousands of distinct CDR3 sequences, less than 8.5% of them seen once. The source was CD8+ T cells not binding an NS4B(214-222) dextramer, sorted from PBMCs, collected around 45 days after the first yellow fever vaccination. Receptors were obtained from a young man who received the YFV17D yellow fever vaccine.

On this clonotype itself: This may be a read error, as it is one base from a much larger clone. The rearrangement links TRBV4-1 to TRBJ1-2, with 7 bases lining up with TRBD1. The germline V gene encodes CDR1 MGHRA and CDR2 YSYEKL. The CDR3 length is 16 residues. CDR3 DNA: TGCGTCAGCAGCCAAGTCCACTCTACAGGGGACTATGGCTACACCTTC. This encodes CVSSQVHSTGDYGYTF.

This clonotype was picked up many times. The rearrangement links TRBV24-1 to TRBJ2-1; 8 bases are a match to TRBD2. Looked up from germline, CDR1 is KGHDR and CDR2 is SFDVKD. With 5 bases clipped from V and 1 base from J, the junction kept 15 bases outside the gene matches. CDR3 size: 19 residues. CDR3 nucleotides: TGTGCCACCAGTGCCACCGCGGGCGCAGCGGGGGTATCCTACAATGAGCAGTTCTTC. As protein: CATSATAGAAGVSYNEQFF.

The V and J genes are TRBV20-1 and TRBJ1-2; 7 nucleotides align to TRBD1. This CDR3 has 11 residues. With 6 bases clipped from V and 6 bases from J, the junction kept 4 bases outside the gene matches. Germline-derived CDR1 and CDR2 are DFQATT and SNEGSKA (reference sequence). Here the CDR3 DNA reads TGCAGTGCCAGGACAGGCGATGGCTACACCTTC. Amino acid sequence: CSARTGDGYTF.

In its sample, this clonotype was seen a few times. The chain has TRBV10-3 and TRBJ1-1; 9 bases line up with TRBD1. The germline CDR1 and CDR2 sequences are ENHRY and SYGVKD. The CDR3 is made up of 17 amino acids. V lost 3 bases and J lost 1; bases outside the gene matches: 9. The CDR3 DNA sequence: TGTGCCATCAGTGACGTCCCGGGACAGGGTTCGAACACTGAAGCTTTCTTT. Amino acid sequence: CAISDVPGQGSNTEAFF.